These T cell receptor beta chains were read from a single sample in a study of identical twins. One entry per CDR3 protein results from TCRdb running MiXCR on the 5' RACE reads. The profile shows 650,000 to 750,000 distinct CDR3 sequences, 21% of them singletons. These data are also associated with another study on T cells expressing NK-cell markers.

Sequencing was performed on PBMCs. The source is a woman aged 18-30 years in good health. CDR3s include the opening cysteine and the closing phenylalanine or tryptophan. A D gene is named only where the DNA matches it firmly. Clone sizes are given selectively: once, few, many, or a class where the clone is expanded.

d_call clone_size j_call v_call cdr3_aa cdr3_nt
- - TRBJ2-7 TRBV6-1 CASSEAPLSTASYEQYF TGTGCCAGCAGTGAAGCGCCTTTATCGACGGCTTCCTACGAGCAGTACTTC
- few TRBJ2-1 TRBV20-1 CSARGDEGGNEQFF TGCAGTGCTAGAGGGGATGAGGGAGGCAATGAGCAGTTCTTC
- many TRBJ2-7 TRBV7-8 CASTAFHPGHVYEQYF TGTGCCAGCACCGCCTTTCACCCGGGACACGTCTACGAGCAGTACTTC
- - TRBJ2-1 TRBV3-1 CASSQDSREQFF TGTGCCAGCAGCCAAGATTCACGCGAGCAGTTCTTC
- few TRBJ1-1 TRBV4-1 CASSHGSNTEAFF TGCGCCAGCAGCCACGGCAGTAACACTGAAGCTTTCTTT
TRBD2 few TRBJ2-5 TRBV2 CASRILGLVVHEETQYF TGTGCCAGCAGGATTTTAGGACTAGTAGTTCACGAAGAGACCCAGTACTTC
TRBD1 - TRBJ2-1 TRBV5-1 CASSIRGQGPNEQFF TGCGCCAGCAGCATCCGGGGACAGGGCCCCAATGAGCAGTTCTTC
TRBD1 - TRBJ1-5 TRBV7-9 CASSKGTGGNQPQHF TGTGCCAGCAGCAAAGGGACAGGGGGCAACCAGCCCCAGCATTTT
- few TRBJ2-5 TRBV7-2 CASSMNQETQYF TGTGCCAGCAGCATGAATCAAGAGACCCAGTACTTC
- once TRBJ2-2 TRBV12-3/TRBV12-4 CASSLEPVTGELFF TGTGCCAGCAGTTTAGAGCCAGTCACCGGGGAGCTGTTTTTT
- - TRBJ1-1 TRBV10-3 CAISESGSLYSEAFF TGTGCCATCAGTGAATCCGGGTCCCTCTATTCCGAAGCTTTCTTT
- few TRBJ1-1 TRBV18 CASSPPRGTNTEAFF TGTGCCAGCTCCCCCCCCAGGGGAACGAACACTGAAGCTTTCTTT
TRBD1 - TRBJ1-5 TRBV6-5 CASSSSDRVGQPQHF TGTGCCAGCAGTTCGTCAGACAGGGTAGGTCAGCCCCAGCATTTT
- - TRBJ1-5 TRBV5-6 CASSYGQSGQPQHF TGTGCCAGCAGCTACGGACAGTCCGGTCAGCCCCAGCATTTT
- - TRBJ2-1 TRBV10-3 CAISAYRERNEQFF TGTGCCATCAGTGCGTACCGGGAGAGGAATGAGCAGTTCTTC
TRBD1 - TRBJ2-1 TRBV25-1 CASTGQGYNEQFF TGTGCCAGCACGGGACAGGGATACAATGAGCAGTTCTTC
TRBD1 few TRBJ2-3 TRBV19 CASSPSTGLDTQYF TGTGCCAGTAGTCCCTCGACAGGGCTTGATACGCAGTATTTT
- few TRBJ1-2 TRBV15 CATSRATGDYGYTF TGTGCCACCAGCAGGGCCACAGGAGACTATGGCTACACCTTC
- - TRBJ2-7 TRBV20-1 CSAFRQSLSYEQYF TGCAGTGCTTTTAGACAGTCGCTCTCCTACGAGCAGTACTTC
- few TRBJ2-3 TRBV5-5 CASSLMGGGTDTQYF TGTGCCAGCAGCTTAATGGGAGGAGGTACAGATACGCAGTATTTT
TRBD2 few TRBJ2-7 TRBV29-1 CSVVAGGPGEQYF TGCAGCGTTGTAGCGGGAGGGCCTGGCGAGCAGTACTTC
- - TRBJ1-6 TRBV6-1 CASSLGPGNSPLHF TGTGCCAGCAGTCTCGGGCCGGGTAATTCACCCCTCCACTTT
- many TRBJ2-7 TRBV20-1 CSASQGTYEQYF TGCAGTGCTAGTCAGGGTACCTACGAGCAGTACTTC
TRBD2 - TRBJ2-1 TRBV4-2 CASSQAPLAGGNEQFF TGTGCCAGCAGCCAAGCGCCACTAGCGGGAGGTAATGAGCAGTTCTTC
- - TRBJ2-7 TRBV7-2 CASSLQRALSYEQYF TGTGCCAGCAGCTTACAGAGGGCCCTCTCCTACGAGCAGTACTTC
- few TRBJ1-5 TRBV2 CASRVSRVVSNQPQHF TGTGCCAGCAGAGTCAGTAGGGTCGTAAGCAATCAGCCCCAGCATTTT
- few TRBJ2-7 TRBV29-1 CSVTSPTNEQYF TGCAGCGTTACGTCTCCGACGAACGAGCAGTACTTC
- few TRBJ1-5 TRBV6-5 CASSYGEDQPQHF TGTGCCAGCAGTTATGGGGAGGATCAGCCCCAGCATTTT
- few TRBJ2-5 TRBV7-2 CASSLMGFRETQYF TGTGCCAGCAGCTTAATGGGATTTCGAGAGACCCAGTACTTC
TRBD2 few TRBJ2-3 TRBV13 CASSFRAGVTDTQYF TGTGCCAGCAGCTTTCGGGCGGGAGTCACAGATACGCAGTATTTT
TRBD1 - TRBJ2-3 TRBV27 CASTPGDRVTDTQYF TGTGCCAGCACCCCGGGGGACAGGGTAACAGATACGCAGTATTTT
- many TRBJ2-1 TRBV29-1 CSVDVDEQFF TGCAGCGTTGACGTGGATGAGCAGTTCTTC
- - TRBJ2-7 TRBV6-2/TRBV6-3 CASSYRTFPYEQYF TGTGCCAGCAGTTACCGGACATTCCCCTACGAGCAGTACTTC
- - TRBJ2-3 TRBV20-1 CSALRGLTDTQYF TGCAGTGCTTTGCGGGGGCTCACAGATACGCAGTATTTT
- - TRBJ1-5 TRBV20-1 CSARVGGDQPQHF TGCAGTGCTAGGGTCGGGGGGGATCAGCCCCAGCATTTT
- - TRBJ2-3 TRBV7-2 CASSLGSPSTDTQYF TGTGCCAGCAGCTTAGGTAGCCCGAGCACAGATACGCAGTATTTT
TRBD2 few TRBJ2-1 TRBV5-1 CASSWGSSGGYNEQFF TGCGCCAGCAGCTGGGGGTCTAGCGGGGGTTACAATGAGCAGTTCTTC
- few TRBJ2-5 TRBV7-9 CASSLQSGETQYF TGTGCCAGCAGCTTACAGTCAGGGGAGACCCAGTACTTC
TRBD1 - TRBJ2-7 TRBV5-1 CASSPGGTGSSYEQYF TGCGCCAGCAGCCCAGGAGGGACAGGTAGCTCCTACGAGCAGTACTTC